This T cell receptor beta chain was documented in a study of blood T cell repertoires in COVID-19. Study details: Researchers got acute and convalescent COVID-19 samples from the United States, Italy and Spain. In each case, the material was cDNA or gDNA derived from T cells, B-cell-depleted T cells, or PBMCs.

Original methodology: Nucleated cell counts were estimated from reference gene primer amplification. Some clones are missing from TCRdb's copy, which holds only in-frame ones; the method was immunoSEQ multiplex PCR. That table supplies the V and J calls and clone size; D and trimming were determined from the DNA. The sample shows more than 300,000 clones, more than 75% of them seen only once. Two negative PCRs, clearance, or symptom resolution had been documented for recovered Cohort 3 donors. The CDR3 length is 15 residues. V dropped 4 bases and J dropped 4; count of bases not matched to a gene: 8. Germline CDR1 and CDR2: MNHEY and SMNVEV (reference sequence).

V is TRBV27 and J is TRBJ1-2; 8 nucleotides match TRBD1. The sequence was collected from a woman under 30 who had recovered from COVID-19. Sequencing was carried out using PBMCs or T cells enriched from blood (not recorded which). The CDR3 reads CASSSPQTGVYGYTF. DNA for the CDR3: TGTGCCAGCAGTTCCCCCCAGACAGGGGTCTATGGCTACACCTTC.